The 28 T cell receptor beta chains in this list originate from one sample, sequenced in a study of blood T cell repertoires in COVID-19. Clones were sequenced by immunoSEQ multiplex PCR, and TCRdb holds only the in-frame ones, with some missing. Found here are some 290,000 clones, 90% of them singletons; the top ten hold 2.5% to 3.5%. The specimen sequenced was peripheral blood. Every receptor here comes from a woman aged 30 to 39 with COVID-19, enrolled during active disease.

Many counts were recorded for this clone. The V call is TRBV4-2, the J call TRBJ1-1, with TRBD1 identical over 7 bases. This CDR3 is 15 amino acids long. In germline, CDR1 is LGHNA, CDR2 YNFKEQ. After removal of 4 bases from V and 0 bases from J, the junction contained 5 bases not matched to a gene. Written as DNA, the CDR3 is TGTGCCAGCAGCCGCGTCGGGACAGTGAACACTGAAGCTTTCTTT. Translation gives CASSRVGTVNTEAFF.

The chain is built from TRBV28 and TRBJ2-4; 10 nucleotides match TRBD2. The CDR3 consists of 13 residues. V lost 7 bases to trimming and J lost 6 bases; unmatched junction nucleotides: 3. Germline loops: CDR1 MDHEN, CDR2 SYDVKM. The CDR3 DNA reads TGTGCCAGCACTCTAGCGGGAGCAAACATTCAGTACTTC. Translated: CASTLAGANIQYF.

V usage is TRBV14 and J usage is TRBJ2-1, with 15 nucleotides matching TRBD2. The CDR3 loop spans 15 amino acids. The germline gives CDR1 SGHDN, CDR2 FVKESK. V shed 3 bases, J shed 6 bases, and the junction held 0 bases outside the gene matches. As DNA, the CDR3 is TGTGCCAGCAGCCAGGGACTAGCGGGAGGCAATGAGCAGTTCTTC. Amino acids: CASSQGLAGGNEQFF.

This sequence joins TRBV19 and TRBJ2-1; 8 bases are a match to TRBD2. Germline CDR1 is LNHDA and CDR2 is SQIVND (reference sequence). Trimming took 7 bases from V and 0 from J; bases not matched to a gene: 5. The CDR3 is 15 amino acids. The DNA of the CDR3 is TGTGCCAGTAACGGGAGGGTGAGCTCCTACAATGAGCAGTTCTTC. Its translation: CASNGRVSSYNEQFF.

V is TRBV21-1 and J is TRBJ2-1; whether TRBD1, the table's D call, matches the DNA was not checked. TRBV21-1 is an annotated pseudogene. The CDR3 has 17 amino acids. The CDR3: CASSNWPQGLAINEQFF. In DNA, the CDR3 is TGTGCCAGCAGCAACTGGCCACAGGGTTTGGCCATCAATGAGCAGTTCTTC.

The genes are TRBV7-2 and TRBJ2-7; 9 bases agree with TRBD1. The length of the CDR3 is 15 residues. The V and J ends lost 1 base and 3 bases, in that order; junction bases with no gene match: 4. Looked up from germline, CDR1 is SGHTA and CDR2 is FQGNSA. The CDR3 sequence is CASSLDRGRLYEQYF. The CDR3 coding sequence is TGTGCCAGCAGCTTAGACAGGGGGCGCCTCTACGAGCAGTACTTC.

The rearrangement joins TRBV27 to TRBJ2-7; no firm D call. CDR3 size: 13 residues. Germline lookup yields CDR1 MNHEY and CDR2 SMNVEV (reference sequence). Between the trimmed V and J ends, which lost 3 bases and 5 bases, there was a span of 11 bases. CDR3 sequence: CASSFLQSHEQYF. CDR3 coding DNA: TGTGCCAGCAGTTTCTTACAGTCCCACGAGCAGTACTTC.

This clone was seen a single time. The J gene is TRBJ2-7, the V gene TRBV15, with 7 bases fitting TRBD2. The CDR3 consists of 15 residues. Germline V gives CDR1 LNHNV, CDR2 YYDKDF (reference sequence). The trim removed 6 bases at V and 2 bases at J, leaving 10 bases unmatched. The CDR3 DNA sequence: TGTGCCACCAGTAAAGTAGCGGGCGAGACCTACGAGCAGTACTTC. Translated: CATSKVAGETYEQYF.

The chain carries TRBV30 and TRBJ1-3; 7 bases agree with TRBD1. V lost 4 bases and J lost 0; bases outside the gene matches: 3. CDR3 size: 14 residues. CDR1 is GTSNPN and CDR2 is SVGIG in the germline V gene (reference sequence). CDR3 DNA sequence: TGTGCCTGGAAAGGGACAGCCTCTGGAAACACCATATATTTT. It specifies CAWKGTASGNTIYF. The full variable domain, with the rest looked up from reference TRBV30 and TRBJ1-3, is SQTIHQWPATLVQPVGSPLSLECTVEGTSNPNLYWYRQAAGRGLQLLFYSVGIGQISSEVPQNLSASRPQDRQFILSSKKLLLSDSGFYLCAWKGTASGNTIYFGEGSWLTVV.

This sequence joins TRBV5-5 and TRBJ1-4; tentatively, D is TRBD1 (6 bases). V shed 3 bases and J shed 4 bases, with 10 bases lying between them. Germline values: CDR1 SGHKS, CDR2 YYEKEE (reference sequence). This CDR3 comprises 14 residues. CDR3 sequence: CASSSWTVNEKLFF. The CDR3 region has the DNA TGTGCCAGCAGCTCCTGGACAGTTAATGAAAAACTGTTTTTT.

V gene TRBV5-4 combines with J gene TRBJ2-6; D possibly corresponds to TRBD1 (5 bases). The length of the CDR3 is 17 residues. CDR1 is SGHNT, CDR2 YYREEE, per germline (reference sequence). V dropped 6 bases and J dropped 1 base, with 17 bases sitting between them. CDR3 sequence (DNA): TGTGCCAGCACCAAAAGGGTGGGGCCGTCTGGGGCCAACGTCCTGACTTTC. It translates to CASTKRVGPSGANVLTF.

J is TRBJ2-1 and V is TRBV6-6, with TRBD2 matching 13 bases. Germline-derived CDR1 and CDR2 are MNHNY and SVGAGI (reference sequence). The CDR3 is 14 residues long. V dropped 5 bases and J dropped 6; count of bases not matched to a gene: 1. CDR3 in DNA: TGTGCCAGCAGTGGGACTAGCGGGGTCAATGAGCAGTTCTTC. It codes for CASSGTSGVNEQFF.

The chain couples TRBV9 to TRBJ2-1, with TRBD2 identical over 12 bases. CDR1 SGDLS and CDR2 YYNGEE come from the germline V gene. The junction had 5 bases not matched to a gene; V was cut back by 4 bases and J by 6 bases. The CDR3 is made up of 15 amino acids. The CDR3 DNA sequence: TGTGCCAGCAGCACTAGCGGGAGGACCAGCAATGAGCAGTTCTTC. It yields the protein CASSTSGRTSNEQFF. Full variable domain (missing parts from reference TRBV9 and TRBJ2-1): DSGVTQTPKHLITATGQRVTLRCSPRSGDLSVYWYQQSLDQGLQFLIQYYNGEERAKGNILERFSAQQFPDLHSELNLSSLELGDSALYFCASSTSGRTSNEQFFGPGTRLTVL.

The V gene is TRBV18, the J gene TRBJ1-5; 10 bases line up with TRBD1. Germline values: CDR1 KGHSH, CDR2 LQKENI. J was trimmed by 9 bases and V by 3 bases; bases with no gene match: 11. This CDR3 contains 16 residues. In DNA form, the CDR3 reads TGTGCCAGCTCACCTCCGGGACAGGGGCCCTCAAGGCCCCAGCATTTT. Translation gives CASSPPGQGPSRPQHF.

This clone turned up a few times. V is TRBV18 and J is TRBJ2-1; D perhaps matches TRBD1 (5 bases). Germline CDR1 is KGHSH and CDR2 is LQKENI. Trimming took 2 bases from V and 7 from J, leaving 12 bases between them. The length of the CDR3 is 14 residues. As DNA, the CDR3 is TGTGCCAGCTCACCAAGGCAGGGTTCGAATGAGCAGTTCTTC. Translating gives CASSPRQGSNEQFF.

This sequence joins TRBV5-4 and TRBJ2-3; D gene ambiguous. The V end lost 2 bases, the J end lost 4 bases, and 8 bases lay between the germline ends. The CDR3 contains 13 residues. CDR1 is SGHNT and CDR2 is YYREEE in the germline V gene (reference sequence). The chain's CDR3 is CASSFGEADTQYF. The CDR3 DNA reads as TGTGCCAGCAGCTTCGGCGAGGCAGATACGCAGTATTTT.

The CDR3 DNA follows: TGTGCCAGCAGCTTAGAGGGGACTAGCGGGAGCGAGCAGTACTTC. It codes for CASSLEGTSGSEQYF. The genes are TRBV7-2 and TRBJ2-7, with 14 bases identical to TRBD2. The V gene's germline CDR1 is SGHTA and CDR2 FQGNSA. V was pared by 1 base and J by 6 bases, with 2 bases of the junction left unmatched. The CDR3 has 15 amino acids.

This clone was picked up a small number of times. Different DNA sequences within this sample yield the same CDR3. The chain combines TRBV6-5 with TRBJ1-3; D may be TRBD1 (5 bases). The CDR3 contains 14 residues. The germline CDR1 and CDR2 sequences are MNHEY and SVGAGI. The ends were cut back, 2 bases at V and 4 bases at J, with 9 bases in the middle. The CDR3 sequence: CASSYRGSGNTIYF. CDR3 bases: TGTGCCAGCAGTTACAGGGGTTCCGGAAACACCATATATTTT.

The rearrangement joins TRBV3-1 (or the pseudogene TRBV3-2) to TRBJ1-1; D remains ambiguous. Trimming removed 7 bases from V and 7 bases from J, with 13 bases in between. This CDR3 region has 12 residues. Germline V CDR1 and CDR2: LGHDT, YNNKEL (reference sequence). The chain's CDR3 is CASTGPFGEAFF. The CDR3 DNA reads TGTGCCAGCACGGGTCCTTTTGGTGAAGCTTTCTTT.

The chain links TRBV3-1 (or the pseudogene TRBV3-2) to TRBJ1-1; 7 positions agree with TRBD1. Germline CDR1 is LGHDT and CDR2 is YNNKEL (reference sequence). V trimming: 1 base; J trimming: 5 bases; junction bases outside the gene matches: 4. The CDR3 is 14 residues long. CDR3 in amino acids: CASSQVAGGTEAFF. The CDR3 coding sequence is TGTGCCAGCAGCCAAGTGGCAGGGGGGACTGAAGCTTTCTTT.

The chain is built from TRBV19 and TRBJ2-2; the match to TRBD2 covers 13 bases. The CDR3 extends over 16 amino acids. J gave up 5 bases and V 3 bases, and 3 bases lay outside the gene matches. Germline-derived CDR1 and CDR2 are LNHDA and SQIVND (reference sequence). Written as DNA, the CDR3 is TGTGCCAGTAGTATGAGACTAGCGGGGGGTACCGGGGAGCTGTTTTTT. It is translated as CASSMRLAGGTGELFF.

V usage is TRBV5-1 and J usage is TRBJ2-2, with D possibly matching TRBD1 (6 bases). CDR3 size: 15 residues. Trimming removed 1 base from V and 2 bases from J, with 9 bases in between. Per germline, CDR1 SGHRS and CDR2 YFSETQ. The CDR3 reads CASSLRQDNTGELFF. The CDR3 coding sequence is TGCGCCAGCAGCTTGAGACAGGATAACACCGGGGAGCTGTTTTTT.

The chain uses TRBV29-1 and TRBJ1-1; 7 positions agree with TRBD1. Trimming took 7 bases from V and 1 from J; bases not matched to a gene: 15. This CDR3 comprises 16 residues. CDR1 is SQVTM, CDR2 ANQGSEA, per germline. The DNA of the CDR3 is TGCAGCGCCGAACGGGCCAAGGGGGCCCCGAACACTGAAGCTTTCTTT. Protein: CSAERAKGAPNTEAFF.

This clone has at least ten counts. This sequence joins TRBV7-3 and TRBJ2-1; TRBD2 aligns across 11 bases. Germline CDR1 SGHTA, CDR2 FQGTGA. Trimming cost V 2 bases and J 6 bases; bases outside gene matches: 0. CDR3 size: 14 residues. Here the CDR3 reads CASSLGLAGNEQFF. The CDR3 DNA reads TGTGCCAGCAGCTTAGGACTAGCGGGCAATGAGCAGTTCTTC.

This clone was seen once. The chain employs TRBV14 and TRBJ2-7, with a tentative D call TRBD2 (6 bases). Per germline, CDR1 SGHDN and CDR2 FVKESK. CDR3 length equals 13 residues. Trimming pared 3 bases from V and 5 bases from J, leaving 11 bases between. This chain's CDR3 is CASSHGLSHEQYF. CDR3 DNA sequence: TGTGCCAGCAGCCACGGACTAAGCCACGAGCAGTACTTC.

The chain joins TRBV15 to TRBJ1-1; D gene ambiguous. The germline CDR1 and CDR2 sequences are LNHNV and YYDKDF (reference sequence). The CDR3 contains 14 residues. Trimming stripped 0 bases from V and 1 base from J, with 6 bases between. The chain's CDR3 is CATSRDRQNTEAFF. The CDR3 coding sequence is TGTGCCACCAGCAGAGATAGACAGAACACTGAAGCTTTCTTT.

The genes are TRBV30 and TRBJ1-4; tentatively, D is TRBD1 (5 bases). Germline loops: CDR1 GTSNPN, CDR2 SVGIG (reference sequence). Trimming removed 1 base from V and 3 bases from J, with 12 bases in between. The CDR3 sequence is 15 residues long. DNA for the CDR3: TGTGCCTGGAGTGGCAGCAGGGTCGCTAATGAAAAACTGTTTTTT. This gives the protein CAWSGSRVANEKLFF.

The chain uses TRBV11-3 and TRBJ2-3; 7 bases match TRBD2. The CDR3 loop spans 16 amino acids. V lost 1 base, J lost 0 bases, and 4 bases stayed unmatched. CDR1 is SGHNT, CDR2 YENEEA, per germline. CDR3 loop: CASSLGLAASTDTQYF. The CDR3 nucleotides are TGTGCCAGCAGCTTAGGGCTAGCGGCTAGCACAGATACGCAGTATTTT.